This T cell receptor beta chain was sequenced for a study of OX40 agonist ivuxolimab in advanced cancers. Blood draws occurred at baseline, cycle 4 day 1, and cycle 7 day 1. The table came from immunoSEQ multiplex PCR; TCRdb's copy has only in-frame clones and leaves some out. In the table there are tens of thousands of clones, roughly 84% of which are singletons. V lost 3 bases, J lost 3 bases, and 5 bases lay in between. CDR3 length: 12 amino acids. The germline CDR1 and CDR2 sequences are SNHLY and FYNNEI. This receptor was obtained from an adult with an advanced solid tumor such as melanoma, head and neck, liver or kidney cancer. The gene calls are TRBV2 and TRBJ1-1, with unresolved D. Sequenced here: CD4+ or CD8+ T cells sorted from blood, sampled in a trial of the OX40 agonist ivuxolimab. The CDR3 loop reads CASSDWYTEAFF. The CDR3 nucleotides are TGTGCCAGCAGTGACTGGTACACTGAAGCTTTCTTT.